This TCR beta chain is from a study of CD8+ T cells in alopecia areata (dated by TCRdb to 2017 to 2018). Describing the broader study: The treated patients, all with moderate-to-severe alopecia areata, were enrolled in an open-label pilot trial of oral tofacitinib given at 5 to 10 mg twice daily. Scalp clonality was compared among normal scalp (n=4), patchy alopecia areata scalp (n=8), and alopecia totalis/universalis scalp (n=8). To study T cell clonal expansion in alopecia areata, the researchers applied high-throughput TCRbeta sequencing to both the C3H/HeJ mouse model and human patients. Patients received tofacitinib for 6 to 18 months and were then followed off drug for 6 months to check for delayed response and recurrence. Scalp tissue and sorted CD4+ and CD8+ peripheral blood T cells from patchy and totalis/universalis alopecia areata patients and from healthy controls were covered by human TCRbeta sequencing. TCRbeta CDR3 regions were amplified by immunoSEQ multiplex PCR with 35 Vbeta forward and 13 Jbeta reverse primers. The RNA source kit depended on sample type: the PAXgene miRNA kit for fixed scalp, the miRNeasy kit for PBMCs, and the RNeasy kit for mouse skin. Biopsies were taken from tofacitinib-treated patients at baseline and again at 4 and 24 weeks into treatment, and several of those patients also had a later scalp biopsy.

Library method: the immunoSEQ multiplex PCR assay. For TCR sequencing, RNA was extracted from every sample and reverse transcribed into cDNA to serve as template. First-strand cDNA was synthesized using SuperScript III with a 2:1 mix of oligo-dT and random hexamers. Amplification bias was assessed with a synthetic immune receptor repertoire, and residual bias was removed computationally. The study's own analysis went as follows. Raw reads were preprocessed to remove errors, and CDR3 was defined by IMGT conventions from the conserved cysteine to phenylalanine. To get clonality, Shannon entropy was normalized by log2 of the number of productive unique TCRs and the result was subtracted from 1. CD4 or CD8 identity of scalp clones was inferred by cross-referencing scalp TCRbeta sequences with sorted blood CD4 and CD8 repertoires. TCRdb mirrors the immuneACCESS table, restricted to in-frame sequences. Some clones are absent from its copies; in checked studies, under half trace to an unresolved V gene, and the reason for the others is unknown. V, J and clone size are taken as reported in that table, and D and trimming were inferred from the DNA itself. Present in this sample are about 180,000 clones, roughly 63% of which were seen just once. In total, the top ten clones hold about 1.5% of the sample.

Study-wide conclusions, independent of this receptor: Compared with normal scalp, lesional scalp had higher clonality and more expanded CD8+ clones, particularly in alopecia totalis/universalis, a pattern that suggests antigenic drive. Shared TCR sequences between patients were less evident than in mice, which may be partly attributable to HLA diversity in the patient population. Unlike mouse skin, where gammadelta T cells dominate, normal human skin contains resident alphabeta T cells that get sequenced too, which complicates analysis of the scalp TCR repertoire.

The sample's time point label, decoded: baseline before oral tofacitinib. From alopecia areata patients, peripheral blood was collected along with lesional scalp punch biopsies. PBMCs were separated by density centrifugation and stained for CD3, CD4 and CD8, after which CD4+ and CD8+ T cells were sorted on a FACSAria. This clone has a handful of counts. There is no known antigen for this receptor. The sample holds no much larger clone one base away, and base qualities are not on file. Trimming costs V 8 bases and J 0 bases, and their ends lie 17 bases apart. According to the germline V gene, CDR1 reads SGHTA and CDR2 reads FQGNSA. From cysteine to phenylalanine, the CDR3 is 17 amino acids long. The kept DNA is CDR3 alone, 51 bases in frame from the first base.

The receptor's source is a human donor with alopecia areata. This specimen was CD4+ T cells sorted from blood, taken at week 0. This receptor chain uses TRBV7-2 and TRBJ1-6; TRBD1 could be the D gene, as 5 bases match. This receptor has the CDR3 CASGQPGGSSYNSPLHF. In nucleotides, the sequence is TGTGCCAGCGGCCAGCCGGGGGGTAGCTCCTATAATTCACCCCTCCACTTT.